This TCR beta chain was retrieved from a study of beta chain features in type 1 diabetes. General observations from the study: Reduced insertions and increased deletions marked VDJ junctions in type 1 diabetes patients. Moderate but significant shortening of TCRB CDR3s was recorded in all four CD4+ subsets from Type 1 diabetes patients. Whatever favoring of shorter templates PCR might show would apply equally to patients and controls. The naive, central memory and Treg TCRB repertoires of patients appeared to be more similar to one another than those of healthy donors.

It was one heparinised blood draw, averaging roughly 0.11 L, that each donor gave. Expressed TCRB transcripts were sequenced because the entire RNA isolate underwent reverse transcription. Profiling relied on immunoSEQ multiplex PCR, and the TCRdb table lists in-frame clones only, not all of them. The sample carries 600,000 to 700,000 clones, 13% recorded once. Germline lookup yields CDR1 KGHSH and CDR2 LQKENI. CDR3 length: 14 residues. Trimming took off 2 bases at V and 5 bases at J, with 11 bases between the two ends. A few counts support this clone. What it recognizes is unknown. V and J are TRBV18 and TRBJ2-3; no clear D. The TCR was taken from a man between 18 and 29 years old with type 1 diabetes. Sequences were obtained from naive CD4+ T cells from blood. CDR3 DNA: TGTGCCAGCTCACCAGCGCCCTCGGTAGATACGCAGTATTTT. Translation: CASSPAPSVDTQYF.